These T cell receptor beta chains were read from a single sample in a study of blood T cell repertoires in COVID-19. Data came from immunoSEQ multiplex PCR; TCRdb stores just in-frame clones and leaves some out. The table has roughly 100,000 clones, roughly 80% seen once. Specimen: peripheral blood. These receptor sequences come from a woman in her 70s with acute or convalescent COVID-19. Each CDR3 is given with its conserved first and last residue. Fields, in order: V gene, D gene, clone size, J gene, CDR3 length, CDR3 DNA, CDR3 protein. D genes are given only for firm matches. Size values are once, few and many counts, or a class for expanded clones, and some rows have none.

>TRBV6-2/TRBV6-3|TRBD1|.|TRBJ1-5|16
TGTGCCAGCAGTTACCCCGGGACAGGGGGGGAACAGCCCCAGCATTTT
CASSYPGTGGEQPQHF
>TRBV5-1|.|many|TRBJ2-2|14
TGCGCCAGCAGCCTTACAATTCCTACCGGGGAGCTGTTTTTT
CASSLTIPTGELFF
>TRBV5-1|TRBD2|few|TRBJ2-5|16
TGCGCCAGCAGCTTGGTCCCGGGACTAGCGGGAGAGACCCAGTACTTC
CASSLVPGLAGETQYF
>TRBV29-1|TRBD1|.|TRBJ1-2|13
TGCAGCGTTGAAGAAGGACAGGCCACGAGCTACACCTTC
CSVEEGQATSYTF
>TRBV11-2|.|few|TRBJ1-5|14
TGTGCCAGCAGCATAAGTCCAGGGGATCAGCCCCAGCATTTT
CASSISPGDQPQHF
>TRBV19|TRBD1|.|TRBJ1-2|14
TGTGCCAGTAGTATCAAGGGGGCGGGTTATGGCTACACCTTC
CASSIKGAGYGYTF
>TRBV3-1/TRBV3-2|.|.|TRBJ1-4|14
TGTGCCAGCAGCGTTTGGGGGGGCCAGGAAAAACTGTTTTTT
CASSVWGGQEKLFF
>TRBV29-1|.|.|TRBJ1-2|12
TGCAGCGCTCAGGGGCCAACGACTGGCTACACCTTC
CSAQGPTTGYTF
>TRBV3-1/TRBV3-2|.|.|TRBJ2-1|16
TGTGCCAGCAGCCAATATACAGGGAGCTCCTACAATGAGCAGTTCTTC
CASSQYTGSSYNEQFF
>TRBV4-1|.|.|TRBJ1-5|15
TGCGCCAGCAGCCCTTCGGGGAGGGAGAATCAGCCCCAGCATTTT
CASSPSGRENQPQHF
>TRBV5-6|.|.|TRBJ2-3|15
TGTGCCAGCAGCTTGAGGGGTTCCAACACAGATACGCAGTATTTT
CASSLRGSNTDTQYF
>TRBV7-6|TRBD2|once|TRBJ2-2|15
TGTGCCAGCAGCACGAGGACTAGCGGGGCCGGGGAGCTGTTTTTT
CASSTRTSGAGELFF
>TRBV9|TRBD1|few|TRBJ2-1|14
TGTGCCAGCAGCGTAGGGACAGGGACCAATGAGCAGTTCTTC
CASSVGTGTNEQFF
>TRBV28|TRBD1|.|TRBJ1-2|16
TGTGCCAGCAGTTACCGGGGACAGGGGAGCGGCTATGGCTACACCTTC
CASSYRGQGSGYGYTF
>TRBV18|TRBD1|.|TRBJ2-2|15
TGTGCCAGCTCGCCAAATTCCGGACAGGCCGGGGAGCTGTTTTTT
CASSPNSGQAGELFF
>TRBV6-6|.|.|TRBJ1-6|17
TGTGCCAGCAGTCTCCGCAGATGGACAGAAGATAATTCACCCCTCCACTTT
CASSLRRWTEDNSPLHF
>TRBV4-1|.|.|TRBJ1-2|14
TGCGCCAGCAGCCAAGAAAGGGACTACTATGGCTACACCTTC
CASSQERDYYGYTF
>TRBV5-1|TRBD2|.|TRBJ2-7|16
TGCCCCAGTTTGCGCGTTCGGGGGGCCCGGGGGGGGCAGCAGTACTTC
CPSLRVRGARGGQQYF
>TRBV7-2|.|once|TRBJ2-7|11
TGTGCCAGCAGCTCCCACTACGAGCAGTACTTC
CASSSHYEQYF
>TRBV11-2|.|.|TRBJ1-5|13
TGTGCCAGCAGCGTTTCAGGGTATCAGCCCCAGCATTTT
CASSVSGYQPQHF
>TRBV5-1|.|.|TRBJ1-6|13
TGCGCCAGCAGCTCGACTGTTAATTCACCCCTCCACTTT
CASSSTVNSPLHF
>TRBV7-9|.|.|TRBJ1-5|15
TGTGCCAGCAGCTTGGGCGACAGTAGCAATCAGCCCCAGCATTTT
CASSLGDSSNQPQHF
>TRBV2|TRBD2|.|TRBJ2-7|14
TGTGCCAGCAATCCTAGCGGGGGGCCCTACGAGCAGTACTTC
CASNPSGGPYEQYF
>TRBV27|.|few|TRBJ2-7|15
TGTGCCAGCAGTCCCAGCCGACTGAGCTCCTACGAGCAGTACTTC
CASSPSRLSSYEQYF
>TRBV11-1|.|.|TRBJ2-4|15
TGTGCCAGCAGCTTAGACAGTCTAGCCAAAAACATTCAGTACTTC
CASSLDSLAKNIQYF
>TRBV15|.|.|TRBJ1-2|15
TGTGCCACCAGCAGACCCGGACGGACGGGGTATGGCTACACCTTC
CATSRPGRTGYGYTF
>TRBV6-5|TRBD1|once|TRBJ2-3|15
TGTGCCAGCAGCCAGACAGGGGGTGTCGCAGATACGCAGTATTTT
CASSQTGGVADTQYF
>TRBV30|.|once|TRBJ1-1|15
TGTGCCTGGAGTGTAGGGACCCCCCGGGGGACTGAAGCTTTCTTT
CAWSVGTPRGTEAFF
>TRBV9|.|.|TRBJ1-3|16
TGTGCCAGCAGCGTAGTAGGGCAGGGCTCAGGAAACACCATATATTTT
CASSVVGQGSGNTIYF
>TRBV5-1|TRBD2|once|TRBJ2-7|16
TGCGCCCGCTTGCGCGTTCGGGGGGGCCGGGGGTGGGAGCAGTACTTC
CARLRVRGGRGWEQYF
>TRBV6-2/TRBV6-3|.|few|TRBJ1-2|15
TGTGCCAGCAGTCTCACGATCCCCATTCGGGGTGGCTACACCTTC
CASSLTIPIRGGYTF